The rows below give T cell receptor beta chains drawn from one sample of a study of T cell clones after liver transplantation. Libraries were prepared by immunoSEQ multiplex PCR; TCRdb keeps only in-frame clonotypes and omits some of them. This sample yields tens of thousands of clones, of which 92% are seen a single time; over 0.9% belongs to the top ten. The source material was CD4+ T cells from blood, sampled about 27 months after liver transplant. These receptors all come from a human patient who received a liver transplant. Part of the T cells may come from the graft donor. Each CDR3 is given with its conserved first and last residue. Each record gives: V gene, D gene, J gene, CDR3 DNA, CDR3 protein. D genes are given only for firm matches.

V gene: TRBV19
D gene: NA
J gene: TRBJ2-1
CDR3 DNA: TGTGCCAGTAGTATAGGGCTTAGGGTAGAGGAGCAGTTCTTC
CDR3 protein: CASSIGLRVEEQFF

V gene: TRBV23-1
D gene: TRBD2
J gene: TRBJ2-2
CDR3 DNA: TGCGCCAGCAGTCTGAGTAGCGGGGATACAGACACCGGGGAGCTGTTTTTT
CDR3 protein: CASSLSSGDTDTGELFF

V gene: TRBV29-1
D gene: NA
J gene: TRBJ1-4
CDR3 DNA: TGCAGCGTTTTAAGAGGAAATGAAAAACTGTTTTTT
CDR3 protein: CSVLRGNEKLFF

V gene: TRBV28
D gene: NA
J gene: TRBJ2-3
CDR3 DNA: TGTGCCAGCACCCTCGGGGCTGGAGTAGATACGCAGTATTTT
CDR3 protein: CASTLGAGVDTQYF

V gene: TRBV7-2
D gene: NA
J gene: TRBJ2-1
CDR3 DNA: TGTGCCAGCAGCTTAGAGTGGGGTAGTGAGTATGAGCAGTTCTTC
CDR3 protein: CASSLEWGSEYEQFF

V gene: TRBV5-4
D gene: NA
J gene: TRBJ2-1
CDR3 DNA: TGTGCCAGCAGCCCTGCGGGCCACAATGAGCAGTTCTTC
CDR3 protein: CASSPAGHNEQFF

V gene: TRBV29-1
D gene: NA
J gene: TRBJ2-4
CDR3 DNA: TGCAGCGTTCGGACACCCTCAGCCAAAAACATTCAGTACTTC
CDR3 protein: CSVRTPSAKNIQYF

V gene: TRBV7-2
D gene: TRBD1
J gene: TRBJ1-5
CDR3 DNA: TGTGCCAGCAGCTCCGGACGACAGGGGGCGCAGGGTAATCAGCCCCAGCATTTT
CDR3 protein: CASSSGRQGAQGNQPQHF

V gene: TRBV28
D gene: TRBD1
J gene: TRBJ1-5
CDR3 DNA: TGTGCCAGCAGAGGGACAGACAATCAGCCCCAGCATTTT
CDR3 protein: CASRGTDNQPQHF

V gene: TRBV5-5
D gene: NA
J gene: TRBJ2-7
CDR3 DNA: TGTGCCAGCAGCGGGGACGGTAGCTCCTACGAGCAGTACTTC
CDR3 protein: CASSGDGSSYEQYF

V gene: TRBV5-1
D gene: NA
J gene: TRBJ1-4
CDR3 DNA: TGCGCCAGCAGCGTCACAGGGCGTGAAAAACTGTTTTTT
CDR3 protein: CASSVTGREKLFF

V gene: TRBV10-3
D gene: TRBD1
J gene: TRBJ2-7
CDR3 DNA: TGTGCCATCAAAAGTGGGACAGACTTCTACGAGCAGTACTTC
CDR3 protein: CAIKSGTDFYEQYF

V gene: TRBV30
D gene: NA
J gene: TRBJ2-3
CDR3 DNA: TGTGCCTGGCAGACCGGGGGGCTAGGCACAGATACGCAGTATTTT
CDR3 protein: CAWQTGGLGTDTQYF

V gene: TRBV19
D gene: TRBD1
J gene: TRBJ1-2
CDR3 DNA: TGTGCCAGTAGTCCGGACAGGGCGGGAGGCTACACCTTC
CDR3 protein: CASSPDRAGGYTF

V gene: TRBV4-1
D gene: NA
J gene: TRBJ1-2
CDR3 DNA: TGCGCCAGCAGCCAAGGCCAGGGGAACTTAGTCAACTATGGCTACACCTTC
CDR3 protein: CASSQGQGNLVNYGYTF

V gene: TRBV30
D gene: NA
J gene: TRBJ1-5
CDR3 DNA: TGTGCCTGGAGTGTAGGGATTCAGCCCCAGCATTTT
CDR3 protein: CAWSVGIQPQHF